Shown below are 6 T cell receptor beta chains from a single sample sequenced in a study of PD-L1 blockade in urothelial cancer. The table came from immunoSEQ multiplex PCR; TCRdb's copy has only in-frame clones and leaves some out. The data contain around 110,000 clones, roughly 90% of them singletons. Time point noted: peripheral blood 6 weeks after treatment start. Here the sequenced sample was PBMCs, taken around atezolizumab (anti-PD-L1) treatment. These receptors all come from a man aged 60 to 75 with urothelial cancer.

The chain joins TRBV14 to TRBJ1-2; D is ambiguous. The CDR3 consists of 16 residues. The V gene lost 0 bases and the J gene lost 3 bases, with 14 bases spanning the gap. CDR1 is SGHDN, CDR2 FVKESK, per germline. CDR3 coding DNA: TGTGCCAGCAGCCAAGAAACGCTGGGCTTAGACTATGGCTACACCTTC. Translating gives CASSQETLGLDYGYTF. The entire variable domain, with the rest obtained from reference TRBV14 and TRBJ1-2, is as follows: EAGVTQFPSHSVIEKGQTVTLRCDPISGHDNLYWYRRVMGKEIKFLLHFVKESKQDESGMPNNRFLAERTGGTYSTLKVQPAELEDSGVYFCASSQETLGLDYGYTFGSGTRLTVV.

The chain joins TRBV4-3 to TRBJ2-7; TRBD1 agrees at 7 bases. The CDR3 covers 16 residues. Germline values: CDR1 LGHNA, CDR2 YSLEER. Unmatched junction bases numbered 5, after V lost 0 bases and J lost 0 bases. Here the CDR3 DNA reads TGCGCCAGCAGCCAAGAAAGGGGGCCTAGCTCCTACGAGCAGTACTTC. Its translation: CASSQERGPSSYEQYF.

This rearrangement joins TRBV5-1 to TRBJ2-1; D possibly corresponds to TRBD2 (7 bases). Trimming took off 1 base at V and 4 bases at J, with 12 bases between the two ends. This CDR3 is built from 15 residues. Germline lookup yields CDR1 SGHRS and CDR2 YFSETQ. In nucleotides, the CDR3 is TGCGCCAGCAGCTTGCAGGCGGGGGCATACAATGAGCAGTTCTTC. It codes for CASSLQAGAYNEQFF.

V and J are TRBV30 and TRBJ1-2; TRBD1 agrees at 10 bases. J lost 0 bases, V lost 2 bases, and 12 bases had no gene match. The CDR3 totals 18 residues. CDR1 and CDR2 (germline): GTSNPN, SVGIG (reference sequence). CDR3: CAWSRHSSGTGANYGYTF. DNA of the CDR3: TGTGCCTGGAGTAGACATTCGTCCGGGACAGGGGCTAACTATGGCTACACCTTC. Supplemented by reference TRBV30 and TRBJ1-2, the full variable domain reads SQTIHQWPATLVQPVGSPLSLECTVEGTSNPNLYWYRQAAGRGLQLLFYSVGIGQISSEVPQNLSASRPQDRQFILSSKKLLLSDSGFYLCAWSRHSSGTGANYGYTFGSGTRLTVV.

The chain employs TRBV5-1 and TRBJ2-7; 7 nucleotides match TRBD2. Germline V CDR1 and CDR2: SGHRS, YFSETQ. This CDR3 contains 14 residues. Unmatched junction bases numbered 7, after V lost 1 base and J lost 6 bases. In nucleotides, the CDR3 is TGCGCCAGCAGCTTGCCAGCGGGAAGCACCGAGCAGTACTTC. Translating it yields CASSLPAGSTEQYF.

The V gene is TRBV5-1, the J gene TRBJ2-2; D gene uncertain. Germline-derived CDR1 and CDR2 are SGHRS and YFSETQ. V was shortened by 0 bases and J by 3 bases, with 9 bases between the two germline ends. The CDR3 consists of 15 residues. This CDR3 is CASSLVADYTGELFF. The CDR3 bases are TGCGCCAGCAGCTTGGTGGCAGACTACACCGGGGAGCTGTTTTTT.